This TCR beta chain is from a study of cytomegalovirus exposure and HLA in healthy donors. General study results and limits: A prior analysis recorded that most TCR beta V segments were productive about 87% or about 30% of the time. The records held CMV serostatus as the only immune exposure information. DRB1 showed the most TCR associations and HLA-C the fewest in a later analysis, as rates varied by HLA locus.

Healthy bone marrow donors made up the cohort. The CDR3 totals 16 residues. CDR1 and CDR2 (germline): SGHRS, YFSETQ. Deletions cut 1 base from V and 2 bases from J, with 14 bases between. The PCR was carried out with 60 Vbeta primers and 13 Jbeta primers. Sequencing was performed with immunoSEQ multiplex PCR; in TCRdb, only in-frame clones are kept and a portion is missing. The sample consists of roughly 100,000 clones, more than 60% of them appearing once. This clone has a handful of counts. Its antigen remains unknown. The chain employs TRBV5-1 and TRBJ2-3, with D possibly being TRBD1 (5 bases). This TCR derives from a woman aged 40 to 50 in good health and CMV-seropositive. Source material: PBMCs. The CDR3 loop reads CASSLILQGSTDTQYF. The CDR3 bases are TGCGCCAGCAGCTTGATTCTTCAGGGCTCCACAGATACGCAGTATTTT.